This record looks at one T cell receptor (beta chain) sequence and its context. The antigen is undetermined. The data were taken from a study of T-cell memory formation after mild COVID-19. The CDR3 contains 17 residues. V lost 3 bases and J lost 1, with 19 bases in between. Germline CDR1 and CDR2: KGHSH and LQKENI. Study-wide findings and caveats: Nothing showed for sure that second-wave clones peaking on day 37 were SARS-CoV-2 specific. Prior to infection, memory already included some responding clones, suggesting cross-reactive memory joined. CD4/CD8 balance held among clones contracting day 15 to 85, and later expanders leaned CD4+.

TCRdb re-called the 5' RACE reads through MiXCR, storing one row per CDR3 protein. This sample has approximately 500,000 distinct CDR3 sequences; around a quarter occur once, and the top ten carry around 12%. The TCR sequence derives from an adult woman who had mild COVID-19 (a few samples of this study predate the infection). Cell type and time point are not known. The sequenced material came from PBMCs or a T cell subset sorted from them (not recorded which). This chain connects TRBV18 to TRBJ2-7; a possible D gene is TRBD2 (8 bases). Here the CDR3 reads CASSPQGVAGTSYEQYF. The CDR3 DNA is TGTGCCAGCTCACCCCAGGGGGTAGCGGGGACTTCCTACGAGCAGTACTTC. Full variable domain (remainder filled in from reference TRBV18 and TRBJ2-7): NAGVMQNPRHLVRRRGQEARLRCSPMKGHSHVYWYRQLPEEGLKFMVYLQKENIIDESGMPKERFSAEFPKEGPSILRIQQVVRGDSAAYFCASSPQGVAGTSYEQYFGPGTRLTVT.